Each of the 6 T cell receptor beta chains below was sequenced from the same sample in a study of blood T cells in healthy people across ages. Then a second PCR, running about 6 to 11 cycles, was carried out with a sample-barcoded 5' primer and a J-beta primer mix. TCRdb used MiXCR to reprocess the 5' RACE reads, holding one entry per CDR3 protein. In the table there are around 1,000,000 distinct CDR3 sequences, approximately 38% of which are singletons. The sample consisted of blood. All receptors come from a man aged 18 to 30 in good health.

This chain connects TRBV20-1 to TRBJ2-5; 10 nucleotides line up with TRBD1. Germline lookup yields CDR1 DFQATT and CDR2 SNEGSKA (reference sequence). The CDR3 totals 13 residues. V shed 5 bases and J 3 bases; nucleotides not matched to a gene: 3. The CDR3 region is CSAVGTGEETQYF. DNA of the CDR3: TGCAGTGCTGTGGGGACAGGGGAAGAGACCCAGTACTTC.

This clonotype was recorded a few times. The chain links TRBV9 to TRBJ2-7; TRBD2 matches at 8 bases. The CDR3 totals 16 residues. Germline lookup yields CDR1 SGDLS and CDR2 YYNGEE. Unmatched junction bases numbered 16, after V lost 4 bases and J lost 7 bases. The CDR3 loop is CASSPPTSASYNEQYF. The CDR3, as DNA: TGTGCCAGCAGCCCGCCGACTAGCGCATCCTACAATGAGCAGTACTTC.

The chain has TRBV11-2 and TRBJ2-1; no clear D. Germline V CDR1 and CDR2: SGHAT, FQNNGV. The germline V and J ends were trimmed by 3 bases and 7 bases, with 19 bases remaining between them. This CDR3 has 16 residues. The CDR3 DNA follows: TGTGCCAGCAGCTTGTCTTCCGGGCCCTGGGGAAATGAGCAGTTCTTC. Translated, it gives CASSLSSGPWGNEQFF.

The chain joins TRBV7-9 to TRBJ1-4; D gene ambiguous. Between the trimmed V and J ends, which lost 8 bases and 7 bases, there was a span of 14 bases. Germline CDR1 SEHNR, CDR2 FQNEAQ (reference sequence). CDR3 length: 13 residues. DNA for the CDR3: TGTGCCAGCGGGCGGGGAAGGCGTGAAAAACTGTTTTTT. Translated: CASGRGRREKLFF.

On this clonotype: The junction differs from germline at one of its ends, possibly a read error. J is TRBJ1-4 and V is TRBV7-6; D unresolved. Germline CDR1 and CDR2: SGHVS and FNYEAQ. This CDR3 is 16 amino acids long. The CDR3 sequence: CVSSSLIIQDNEKLFF. The CDR3 DNA reads TGTGTCAGCAGCTCTTTAATCATCCAAGATAATGAAAAACTGTTTTTT.

The chain couples TRBV3-1 to TRBJ1-1; possibly TRBD1 for D (6 bases). This CDR3 spans 14 amino acids. V lost 7 bases and J lost 3, with 15 bases in between. Germline V gives CDR1 LGHDT, CDR2 YNNKEL (reference sequence). This chain's CDR3 is CASTQWGQDTEAFF. Written as DNA, the CDR3 is TGTGCCAGCACGCAATGGGGGCAGGACACTGAAGCTTTCTTT.